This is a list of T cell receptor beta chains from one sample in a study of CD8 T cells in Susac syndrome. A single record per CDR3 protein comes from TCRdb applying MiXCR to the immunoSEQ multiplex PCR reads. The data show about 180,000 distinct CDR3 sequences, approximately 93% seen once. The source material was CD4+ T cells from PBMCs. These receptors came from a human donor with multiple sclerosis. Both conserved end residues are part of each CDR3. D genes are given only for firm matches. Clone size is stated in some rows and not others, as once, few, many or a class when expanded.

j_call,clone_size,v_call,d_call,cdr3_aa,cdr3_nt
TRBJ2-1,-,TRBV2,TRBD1,CASSTQGGSYNEQFF,TGTGCCAGCAGTACACAGGGGGGCTCCTACAATGAGCAGTTCTTC
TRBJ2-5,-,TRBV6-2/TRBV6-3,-,CASSYEVWETQYF,TGTGCCAGCAGTTACGAGGTTTGGGAGACCCAGTACTTC
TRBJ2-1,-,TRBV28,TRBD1,CASGTGASRNEQFF,TGTGCCAGCGGGACAGGGGCAAGCCGCAATGAGCAGTTCTTC
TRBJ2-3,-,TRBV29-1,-,CSAAGTRGDTQYF,TGCAGCGCTGCCGGGACCCGGGGGGATACGCAGTATTTT
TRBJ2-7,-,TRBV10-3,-,CAISGQGTYEQYF,TGTGCCATCTCGGGGCAGGGAACCTACGAGCAGTACTTC
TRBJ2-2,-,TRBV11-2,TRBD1,CASSSYRDRGSIGELFF,TGTGCCAGCAGCTCCTACCGGGACAGGGGAAGTATCGGGGAGCTGTTTTTT
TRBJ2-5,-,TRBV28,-,CASSETNQETQYF,TGTGCCAGCAGTGAGACTAATCAAGAGACCCAGTACTTC
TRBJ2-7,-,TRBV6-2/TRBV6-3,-,CASSYRTTYEQYF,TGTGCCAGCAGTTACAGGACAACCTACGAGCAGTACTTC
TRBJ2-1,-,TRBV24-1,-,CATSAPPPTDNEQFF,TGTGCCACCAGTGCCCCTCCTCCGACGGACAATGAGCAGTTCTTC
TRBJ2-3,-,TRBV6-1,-,CASSAQGGTWPTDTQYF,TGTGCCAGCAGTGCCCAAGGGGGGACATGGCCTACAGATACGCAGTATTTT
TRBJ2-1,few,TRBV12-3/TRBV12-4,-,CASSPRGGRNEQFF,TGTGCCAGCAGTCCCAGAGGGGGTCGGAATGAGCAGTTCTTC
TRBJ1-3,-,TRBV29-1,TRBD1,CSVAGTDGNTIYF,TGCAGCGTTGCTGGGACAGACGGGAACACCATATATTTT
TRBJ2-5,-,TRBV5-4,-,CASSPLTGAGETQYF,TGTGCCAGCAGCCCTTTGACAGGAGCGGGGGAGACCCAGTACTTC
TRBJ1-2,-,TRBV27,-,CASRGEVGYTF,TGTGCCAGCAGAGGGGAAGTTGGCTACACCTTC
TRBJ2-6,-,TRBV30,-,CAWSVGGANVLTF,TGTGCCTGGAGTGTAGGCGGGGCCAACGTCCTGACTTTC
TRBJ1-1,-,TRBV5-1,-,CASSLGVGNTEAFF,TGCGCCAGCAGCTTGGGAGTGGGGAACACTGAAGCTTTCTTT
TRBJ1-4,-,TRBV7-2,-,CASSLAYGIGEKLFF,TGTGCCAGCAGCTTAGCGTACGGGATTGGAGAAAAACTGTTTTTT
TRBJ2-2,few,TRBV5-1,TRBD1,CASSRDRVDGELFF,TGCGCCAGCAGCAGGGACAGGGTTGACGGGGAGCTGTTTTTT
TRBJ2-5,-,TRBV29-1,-,CSVEGPPKYF,TGCAGCGTTGAGGGTCCCCCCAAGTACTTC
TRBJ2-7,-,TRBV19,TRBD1,CASSGTGTGAYEQYF,TGTGCCAGTAGTGGCACCGGGACAGGTGCCTACGAGCAGTACTTC
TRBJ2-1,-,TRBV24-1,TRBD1,CATSDPGQASQFF,TGTGCCACCAGTGACCCTGGACAGGCCTCGCAGTTCTTC
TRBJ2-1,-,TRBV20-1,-,CSARAAAVRSYNEQFF,TGCAGTGCTAGAGCTGCGGCAGTTCGCTCCTACAATGAGCAGTTCTTC
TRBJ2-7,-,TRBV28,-,CASKGHSFYEQYF,TGTGCCAGCAAAGGGCACAGCTTTTACGAGCAGTACTTC
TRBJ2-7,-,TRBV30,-,CAWRLPGQSVQYF,TGTGCCTGGAGGCTACCGGGACAAAGCGTTCAGTACTTC
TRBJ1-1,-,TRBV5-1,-,CASSFRDNTEAFF,TGCGCCAGCAGCTTCCGGGACAACACTGAAGCTTTCTTT
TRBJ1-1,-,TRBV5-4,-,CASSPWATGKAPIKAFF,TGTGCCAGCAGCCCCTGGGCTACAGGGAAAGCTCCAATTAAGGCTTTCTTT
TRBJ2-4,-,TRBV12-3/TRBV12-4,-,CASSWGSTQYF,TGTGCCAGCAGCTGGGGGAGCACTCAGTACTTC
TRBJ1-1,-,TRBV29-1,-,CSVYTGGVEAFF,TGCAGCGTTTATACAGGCGGGGTGGAAGCTTTCTTT
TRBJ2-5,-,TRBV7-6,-,CASSLVWASGETQYF,TGTGCCAGCAGCTTAGTCTGGGCCTCCGGGGAGACCCAGTACTTC
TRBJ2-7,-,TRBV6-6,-,CASRPGLITTVEQYF,TGTGCCAGCAGACCCGGACTGATCACAACCGTCGAGCAGTACTTC
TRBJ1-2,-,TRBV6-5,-,CASRRSYNYGYTF,TGTGCCAGCCGACGCAGTTATAACTATGGCTACACCTTC
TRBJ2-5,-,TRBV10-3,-,CAVGGPGETQYF,TGTGCCGTGGGGGGGCCCGGGGAGACCCAGTACTTC
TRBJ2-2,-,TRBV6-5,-,CASSYSPGRTGELFF,TGTGCCAGCAGTTACTCCCCGGGGAGAACCGGGGAGCTGTTTTTT